This T cell receptor (beta chain) was found in a study of technical replicates of blood from a few donors. Clones were read by immunoSEQ multiplex PCR, and TCRdb kept only the in-frame ones, dropping some. The table includes roughly 59,000 clones, around 88% detected once. Trimming cost V 1 base and J 5 bases, with 9 bases left between them. The germline V gene encodes CDR1 SGHNT and CDR2 YYREEE (reference sequence). This CDR3 is built from 14 residues. What was sequenced was PBMCs. This TCR came from a human donor in good health. Some clones in this sample may be carry-over from other donors' samples. V is TRBV5-4 and J is TRBJ2-2, with D perhaps matching TRBD2 (5 bases). The CDR3 DNA follows: TGTGCCAGCAGCTTGACCGGCGGGACCGGGGAGCTGTTTTTT. This encodes CASSLTGGTGELFF.